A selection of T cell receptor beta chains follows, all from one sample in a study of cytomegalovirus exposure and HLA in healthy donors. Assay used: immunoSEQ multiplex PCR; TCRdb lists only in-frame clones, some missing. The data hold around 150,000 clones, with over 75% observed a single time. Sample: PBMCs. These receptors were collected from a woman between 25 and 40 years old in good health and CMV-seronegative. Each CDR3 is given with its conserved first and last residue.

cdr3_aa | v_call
CATSRAGQGDLYGYTF | TRBV15
CASSTGGRGTEAFF | TRBV7-2
CASSEALTSNTGELFF | TRBV2
CASSRYSGGLTGELFF | TRBV14
CASSLGQLLWNEKLFF | TRBV5-1
CASSVGVGGYTGELFF | TRBV9
CASSPRDRHSGNTIYF | TRBV11-1
CASSRLTSGSYNEQFF | TRBV7-7
CASRPRDREIYGYTF | TRBV5-6
CATSRAGASSGNTIYF | TRBV15
CASSVRETGEITDTQYF | TRBV9
CASSPVRQDTGELFF | TRBV7-2
CASSSAGGQETQYF | TRBV5-1
CATSRAQVDRPQHF | TRBV15
CASSGGAGNTEAFF | TRBV6-6
CASSTGQGAGNTEAFF | TRBV5-1
CASSLSEGLSYEQYF | TRBV27
CASSFVGGQFNTEAFF | TRBV7-3
CASRPRQGYEAFF | TRBV27
CASSQVRGEGDTQYF | TRBV4-2
CASSLGPTTDTQYF | TRBV7-3
CASSEQDYSYEQYF | TRBV10-2
CASEPSDTHNSPLHF | TRBV2
CASSYPRGTNYGYTF | TRBV6-6
CASSETGGITEAFF | TRBV2
CASSFGTGGANVLTF | TRBV11-2
CASRGDRAYEQYF | TRBV5-4
CASSQGSRPLHF | TRBV14
CASRGTGDNEQFF | TRBV2
CASRESGARTDTQYF | TRBV7-9
CASSLGSLTNQPQHF | TRBV5-5
CASSPLASGSFNEQFF | TRBV11-2
CSVDRLANYGYTF | TRBV29-1
CASSSHTGQAESYEQYF | TRBV7-3
CASSRTAFGSPLHF | TRBV18
CASSISLDYYEQYF | TRBV7-8
CASSPDSSGANVLTF | TRBV5-4
CASSLGSGGSPYEQYF | TRBV7-3
CASSDRGTEAFF | TRBV27
CSADTGAGANVLTF | TRBV29-1
CASSDGTGDYEQFF | TRBV6-1
CASSPTDSYGYTF | TRBV14
CASLLGGRHQPQHF | TRBV28
CASSSRGQTGNTIYF | TRBV11-2
CASSGTGPGDTEAFF | TRBV5-1
CASSNGGGTDTQYF | TRBV7-6
CASSRDRGGYTF | TRBV6-5
CASSIVGSRRADGYTF | TRBV19
CASRPSRAGTGGLLFF | TRBV6-6
CASSLGGRSSYNEQFF | TRBV9
CASSLRQGYEQYF | TRBV5-1
CAWSRGDGYEQYF | TRBV30
CASSGGQAAKNIQYF | TRBV18
CASSSGGQTAGYTF | TRBV5-1
CASSWDRGDYGYTF | TRBV7-8
CASSQDENRGHYGYTF | TRBV4-1
CASSSDGGVTEAFF | TRBV7-3
CASSSARGVQPQHF | TRBV7-6
CASSLKQGQGALHF | TRBV7-9